The sequence of this T cell receptor (beta chain) was determined in a study of T cells in Graves' hyperthyroidism and ophthalmopathy. This sample holds PBMCs from roughly 10 ml fresh peripheral blood. The V and J ends lost 5 bases and 0 bases, in that order; junction bases with no gene match: 2. Germline values: CDR1 KGHSH, CDR2 LQKENI. The CDR3 length is 15 residues. Comment on this clonotype: Its antigen is unknown.

The investigators amplified TCR beta CDR3 regions from RNA transcripts. The TCR CDR3 first-round RT-PCR relied on the HTBI primer set. One entry per CDR3 protein, called by TCRdb with MiXCR from the multiplex PCR reads. The sample yields approximately 700,000 distinct CDR3 sequences, about 17% seen once. Findings and limits, study-wide: Separation of ophthalmopathy from stable hyperthyroidism was achieved by a 13 V-J model.

The specimen was blood. This chain uses TRBV18 with TRBJ2-2; 8 positions agree with TRBD1. The receptor's source is a man aged 18 to 29 with Graves' hyperthyroidism. CDR3 sequence: CASSGQGANTGELFF. In nucleotides, the CDR3 is TGTGCCAGCTCAGGACAGGGAGCGAACACCGGGGAGCTGTTTTTT.